These 19 T cell receptor beta chains were all obtained from the same sample, sequenced in a study of T cell responses to AZD1222 COVID-19 vaccine. Repertoires were generated with immunoSEQ multiplex PCR, while TCRdb's copy carries only in-frame clones and drops some. Of 150,000 or so clones in the sample, about 95% were seen once. The sample in question was peripheral blood, obtained on day 0 of AZD1222 vaccination. These receptors came from an adult in good health.

V and J are TRBV12-3 or TRBV12-4 and TRBJ2-3, with unresolved D. V was trimmed by 1 base and J by 5 bases, leaving 4 bases between them. The CDR3 runs to 12 residues. CDR3 nucleotides: TGTGCCAGCAGTTTAGGAGGAGATACGCAGTATTTT. This gives the protein CASSLGGDTQYF.

V and J are TRBV28 and TRBJ1-1; D unresolved. This CDR3 contains 15 residues. Germline CDR1 and CDR2: MDHEN and SYDVKM. V shed 3 bases and J shed 0 bases, with 11 bases lying between them. The CDR3 nucleotides are TGTGCCAGCAGTTTGGTAAGCCCCATGAACACTGAAGCTTTCTTT. Translated, it gives CASSLVSPMNTEAFF.

The chain combines TRBV5-1 with TRBJ1-1; 7 bases are a match to TRBD1. CDR1 and CDR2 (germline): SGHRS, YFSETQ. The CDR3 totals 15 residues. J gave up 0 bases and V 2 bases, and 4 bases lay outside the gene matches. The CDR3 loop reads CASSFRQGLNTEAFF. The CDR3, as DNA: TGCGCCAGCAGCTTCCGACAGGGCCTGAACACTGAAGCTTTCTTT.

The CDR3 coding sequence is TGTGCCTGGACATACACCGGGACAGGGACACCCCTCCACTTT. Residues: CAWTYTGTGTPLHF. The chain employs TRBV30 and TRBJ1-6; the match to TRBD1 covers 9 bases. The germline V gene encodes CDR1 GTSNPN and CDR2 SVGIG (reference sequence). V lost 4 bases, J lost 11 bases, and 9 bases stayed unmatched. The CDR3 extends over 14 amino acids.

V gene TRBV6-5 combines with J gene TRBJ1-3; no firm D call. CDR3 length: 15 amino acids. V shed 7 bases and J shed 0 bases, with 13 bases lying between them. Germline V gives CDR1 MNHEY, CDR2 SVGAGI. In DNA, the CDR3 is TGTGCCAGCAAGAGAGACCTAAGCTCTGGAAACACCATATATTTT. It specifies CASKRDLSSGNTIYF.

The chain couples TRBV9 to TRBJ2-7; TRBD1 matches 10 bases. V was clipped by 0 bases and J by 6 bases; unmatched bases: 0. This CDR3 is 13 amino acids long. Per germline, CDR1 SGDLS and CDR2 YYNGEE. In DNA form, the CDR3 reads TGTGCCAGCAGCGTAGGACAGGGGGCCGAGCAGTACTTC. Protein product: CASSVGQGAEQYF.

This chain connects TRBV7-9 to TRBJ1-2; D is unclear. V lost 0 bases and J lost 2, with 10 bases in between. Germline CDR1 reads SEHNR; CDR2 reads FQNEAQ (reference sequence). The CDR3 extends over 15 amino acids. CDR3 residues: CASSLAATDNYGYTF. For the CDR3, the DNA is TGTGCCAGCAGCTTAGCGGCAACAGACAACTATGGCTACACCTTC.

The genes are TRBV4-1 and TRBJ2-7, with 7 bases matching TRBD2. The CDR3 is made up of 15 amino acids. The germline CDR1 and CDR2 sequences are MGHRA and YSYEKL. The J segment lost 3 bases and the V segment lost 3 bases, leaving 8 bases of the junction unmatched. CDR3 sequence: CASSQGPWGGYEQYF. The CDR3 nucleotides read TGCGCCAGCAGCCAGGGCCCCTGGGGGGGCTACGAGCAGTACTTC.

The V call is TRBV18, the J call TRBJ1-2; the match to TRBD1 covers 10 bases. The CDR3 is 17 amino acids. CDR1 is KGHSH and CDR2 is LQKENI in the germline V gene. V was pared by 0 bases and J by 5 bases, with 9 bases of the junction left unmatched. This CDR3 reads CASSPPKSEGQGYGYTF. For the CDR3, the DNA is TGTGCCAGCTCACCACCGAAGTCAGAGGGACAGGGGTATGGCTACACCTTC.

This clone has just one count. The V call is TRBV10-3, the J call TRBJ1-1; D is possibly TRBD1 (5 bases). The V gene's germline CDR1 is ENHRY and CDR2 SYGVKD. Trimming left V 5 bases short and J 0 bases short, with 7 bases between. The CDR3 contains 13 residues. The CDR3 DNA reads TGTGCCATCAGTTTGGGGGTGAACACTGAAGCTTTCTTT. Its translation: CAISLGVNTEAFF.

The chain carries TRBV29-1 and TRBJ1-6; D is possibly TRBD1 (6 bases). Germline V gene lookup returns CDR1 SQVTM and CDR2 ANQGSEA. The V and J ends lost 5 bases and 6 bases respectively, with 11 bases between them. This CDR3 is built from 13 residues. The DNA for the CDR3 is TGCAGCGTTAGGACAGCTCCTAATTCACCCCTCCACTTT. As protein: CSVRTAPNSPLHF. The entire variable domain, with the rest obtained from reference TRBV29-1 and TRBJ1-6, is as follows: SAVISQKPSRDICQRGTSLTIQCQVDSQVTMMFWYRQQPGQSLTLIATANQGSEATYESGFVIDKFPISRPNLTFSTLTVSNMSPEDSSIYLCSVRTAPNSPLHFGNGTRLTVT.

The V gene is TRBV19, the J gene TRBJ1-1; D unresolved. Germline lookup yields CDR1 LNHDA and CDR2 SQIVND (reference sequence). The CDR3 contains 15 residues. With 1 base removed from V and 0 bases from J, the gap between germline ends came to 9 bases. The CDR3: CASSIAGRMNTEAFF. CDR3 coding DNA: TGTGCCAGTAGTATAGCAGGAAGAATGAACACTGAAGCTTTCTTT.

The chain joins TRBV6-5 to TRBJ1-1, with D possibly matching TRBD1 (6 bases). V dropped 2 bases and J dropped 2 bases, with 12 bases sitting between them. The CDR3 sequence is 15 residues long. Germline-derived CDR1 and CDR2 are MNHEY and SVGAGI. The CDR3 here is CASSYPGATNTEAFF. The CDR3 DNA sequence: TGTGCCAGCAGTTACCCAGGGGCTACTAACACTGAAGCTTTCTTT.

This chain uses TRBV18 with TRBJ2-3; either TRBD1 or TRBD2 may fit D (6 bases each). Germline lookup yields CDR1 KGHSH and CDR2 LQKENI. The CDR3 extends over 16 amino acids. V was clipped by 1 base and J by 1 base, with 12 bases between them. Here the CDR3 DNA reads TGTGCCAGCTCACCACTTAGGGGGGTAGGCACAGATACGCAGTATTTT. It is translated as CASSPLRGVGTDTQYF.

This chain connects TRBV4-1 to TRBJ2-3; 10 bases are a match to TRBD2. Germline trimming cut 5 bases from V and 2 bases from J; bases unmatched to any gene: 4. CDR1 and CDR2 (germline): MGHRA, YSYEKL. This CDR3 comprises 15 residues. For the CDR3, the DNA is TGCGCCAGCAGCGGAGGACTAGCGGACACAGATACGCAGTATTTT. This gives the protein CASSGGLADTDTQYF.

The rearrangement joins TRBV6-2 or TRBV6-3 to TRBJ1-5; tentatively, D is TRBD1 (5 bases). The V end was cut by 2 bases, the J end by 9 bases, with 5 bases between. Germline CDR1 and CDR2: MNHEY and SVGEGT. This CDR3 contains 11 residues. CDR3 protein: CASSYTGPQHF. DNA of the CDR3: TGTGCCAGCAGTTACACAGGGCCCCAGCATTTT.

The chain carries TRBV5-4 and TRBJ2-1, with D uncertain. The germline V and J ends were trimmed by 1 base and 14 bases, with 10 bases remaining between them. The CDR3 is 11 amino acids. CDR1 is SGHNT and CDR2 is YYREEE in the germline V gene (reference sequence). Here the CDR3 DNA reads TGTGCCAGCAGCTTGACGGGTGCGAAGTTCTTC. This encodes CASSLTGAKFF.

Here the CDR3 DNA reads TGTGCCAGCAGCTCTTACAGCTCCTACAATGAGCAGTTCTTC. It yields the protein CASSSYSSYNEQFF. This chain uses TRBV7-2 with TRBJ2-1; D ambiguous. The CDR3 totals 14 residues. Trimming stripped 4 bases from V and 0 bases from J, with 7 bases between. CDR1 SGHTA and CDR2 FQGNSA come from the germline V gene.

The rearrangement links TRBV5-5 to TRBJ1-2, with 9 bases aligning to TRBD1. The CDR3 runs to 16 residues. From germline, CDR1 is SGHKS and CDR2 YYEKEE (reference sequence). Trimming took 3 bases from V and 0 from J; bases not matched to a gene: 6. The CDR3 DNA follows: TGTGCCAGCAGCTCCGGGACAGGGAAAGCTAACTATGGCTACACCTTC. Protein product: CASSSGTGKANYGYTF.